This T cell receptor beta chain comes out of a study of long-term antiretroviral therapy in people with HIV. The immunoSEQ assay was v3.0, run at survey level. Using immunoSEQ multiplex PCR, the repertoire was profiled, and TCRdb retains in-frame clones only, with some absent. In the table there are fewer than 35,000 clones, roughly 85% of which are singletons. A remark on this clone: The antigen remains undetermined.

All donors provided no fewer than one pre-ART and no fewer than two post-ART PBMC samples. The germline gives CDR1 SEHNR, CDR2 FQNEAQ (reference sequence). V was pared by 2 bases and J by 8 bases, with 12 bases between. CDR3 size: 13 residues. Findings and caveats of the study: Narrower CDR3 length ranges marked HIV repertoires relative to controls. Clones that expanded before ART (that is, prior to treatment) dominated the repertoire at all time points. In the period from about 2003 to 2017, blood was collected, possibly under older ART regimens.

The J gene is TRBJ1-2, the V gene TRBV7-9, with no clear D. The receptor's source is a man in his late teens or twenties with HIV. The sequences come from unsorted PBMCs, collected around 3.3 years after starting antiretroviral therapy. The CDR3: CASSLKMGHGYTF. CDR3 DNA sequence: TGTGCCAGCAGCTTAAAAATGGGCCACGGCTACACCTTC.